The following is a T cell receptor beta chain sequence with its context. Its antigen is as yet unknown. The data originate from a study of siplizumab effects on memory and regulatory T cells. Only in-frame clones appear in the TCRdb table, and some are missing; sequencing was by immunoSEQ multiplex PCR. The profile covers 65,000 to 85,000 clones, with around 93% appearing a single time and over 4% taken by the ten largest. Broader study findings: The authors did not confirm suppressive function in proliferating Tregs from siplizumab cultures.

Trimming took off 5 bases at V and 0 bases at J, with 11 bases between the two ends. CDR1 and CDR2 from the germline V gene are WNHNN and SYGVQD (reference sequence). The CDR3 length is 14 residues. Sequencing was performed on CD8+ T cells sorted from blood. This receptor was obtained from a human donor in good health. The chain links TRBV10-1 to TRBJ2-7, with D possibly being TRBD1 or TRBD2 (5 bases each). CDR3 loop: CASSYRDGSYEQYF. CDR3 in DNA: TGCGCCAGCAGTTACCGGGACGGCTCCTACGAGCAGTACTTC.